This TCR beta chain was found in a study of T-cell reconstitution after alpha-beta-depleted transplantation in children. CDR1 SGHRS and CDR2 YFSETQ come from the germline V gene. CDR3 length equals 15 residues. The V gene end was trimmed by 1 base and the J gene end by 3 bases; junction bases not matched to a gene: 6. Unique molecular identifiers featured in how the TCRbeta library was prepared. TCRdb ran MiXCR on the PCR reads and lists one entry per CDR3 protein. The sample yields around 420,000 distinct CDR3 sequences, about a sixth seen once. This TCR derives from a boy in the first two years of life who had a stem cell transplant for Wiskott-Aldrich syndrome, so the T cells may come from the graft donor. The chain carries TRBV5-1 and TRBJ2-7; 8 bases are shared with TRBD2. Here the sequenced sample was PBMCs, mostly from graft donor cells, taken 360 days after TCRalphabeta/CD19-depleted stem cell transplant. The CDR3 nucleotides read TGCGCCAGCAGCTTGTTGGGGACTAGTGGCTACGAGCAGTACTTC. The encoded protein is CASSLLGTSGYEQYF.